The present T cell receptor (beta chain) was sequenced within a study of blood T cell repertoires in COVID-19. In the study overall: Samples of COVID-19 (acute and convalescent) were obtained from the United States, Italy and Spain. PBMCs, B-cell-depleted T cells, or T cells provided the cDNA or gDNA that made up the material.

This table comes from immunoSEQ multiplex PCR, and its TCRdb copy is limited to in-frame clones, with some not included. The sample comprises under 300,000 clones, around 85% of which are singletons, and 2.5% to 3.5% rests with the top ten. This CDR3 has 15 amino acids. J was trimmed by 5 bases and V by 4 bases; bases with no gene match: 10. CDR1 SEHNR and CDR2 FQNEAQ come from the germline V gene (reference sequence). Specimen: PBMCs or T cells enriched from blood (not recorded which). The source is a woman aged 40 to 50 with acute COVID-19. The chain carries TRBV7-9 and TRBJ2-7, with TRBD2 identical over 8 bases. In DNA form, the CDR3 reads TGTGCCAGCAGCTCCGTATCCAGCGGGAGTAACGAGCAGTACTTC. Translating gives CASSSVSSGSNEQYF.